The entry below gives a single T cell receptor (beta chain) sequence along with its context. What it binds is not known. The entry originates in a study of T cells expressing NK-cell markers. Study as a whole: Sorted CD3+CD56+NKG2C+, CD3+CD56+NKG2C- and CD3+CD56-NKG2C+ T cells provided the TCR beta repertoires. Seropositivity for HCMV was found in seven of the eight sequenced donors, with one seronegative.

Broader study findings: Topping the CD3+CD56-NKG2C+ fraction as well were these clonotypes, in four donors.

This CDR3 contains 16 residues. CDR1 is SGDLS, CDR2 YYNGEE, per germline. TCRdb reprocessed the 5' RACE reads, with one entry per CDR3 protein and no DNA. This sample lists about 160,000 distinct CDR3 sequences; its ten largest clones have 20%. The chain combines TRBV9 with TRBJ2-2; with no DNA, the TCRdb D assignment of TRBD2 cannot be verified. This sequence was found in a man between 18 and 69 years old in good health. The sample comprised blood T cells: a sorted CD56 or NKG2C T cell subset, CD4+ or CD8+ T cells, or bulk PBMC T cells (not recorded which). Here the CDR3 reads CASSGRDSTGPGELFF.